This T cell receptor (beta chain) was recorded in a study of T cell responses to AZD1222 COVID-19 vaccine. Study-level findings and limits: Repertoires were sampled only after the peak T cell response.

The CDR3 has 15 residues. V was pared by 0 bases and J by 1 base, with 10 bases between. In germline, CDR1 is LNHNV, CDR2 YYDKDF (reference sequence). Measured with immunoSEQ multiplex PCR; TCRdb has only the in-frame clones, and not every one. The repertoire holds some 120,000 clones, roughly 93% seen once, with roughly 0.87% in the top ten. Concerning this clone: Antigen: not known.

J is TRBJ2-7 and V is TRBV15; no clear D gene. The clonotype originates from an adult in good health. The source was peripheral blood, collected on day 0 of AZD1222 vaccination. This chain's CDR3 is CATSRDKRTSYEQYF. The CDR3 nucleotides are TGTGCCACCAGCAGAGATAAAAGGACGTCCTACGAGCAGTACTTC.